The entry below gives a single T cell receptor beta chain sequence along with its context. These data are taken from a study of shared clonotypes between healthy human individuals. Germline V gives CDR1 GTSNPN, CDR2 SVGIG (reference sequence). The CDR3 spans 13 residues. Trimming took off 2 bases at V and 8 bases at J, with 15 bases between the two ends. Libraries were prepared by immunoSEQ multiplex PCR; TCRdb keeps only in-frame clonotypes and omits some of them. The sample lists approximately 1.1 million clones, 75% to 85% occurring once. The sample was memory CD4+ T cells from PBMCs. The subset was: CD45RA-negative fraction. The TCR comes from a man aged 18-30 years in good health. Some clones in this sample may be carry-over from other donors' samples. The gene calls are TRBV30 and TRBJ1-2; possibly TRBD1 for D (6 bases). CDR3 nucleotide sequence: TGTGCCTGGAGTACGACAGGAACGAACGGCTACACCTTC. It encodes CAWSTTGTNGYTF. Supplemented by reference TRBV30 and TRBJ1-2, the full variable domain reads SQTIHQWPATLVQPVGSPLSLECTVEGTSNPNLYWYRQAAGRGLQLLFYSVGIGQISSEVPQNLSASRPQDRQFILSSKKLLLSDSGFYLCAWSTTGTNGYTFGSGTRLTVV.